Shown below are 17 T cell receptor beta chains from a single sample sequenced in a study of response to subunit inactivated influenza vaccine. TCRdb used MiXCR to reprocess the RT-PCR reads, holding one entry per CDR3 protein. This table holds around 320,000 distinct CDR3 sequences, roughly 20% found once. The starting material was PBMCs from blood, obtained less than 22 months after vaccination. The receptors stem from a man between 50 and 75 years old who received an inactivated influenza vaccine.

The chain has TRBV7-9 and TRBJ2-7, with a tentative D call TRBD1 (7 bases). V lost 5 bases and J 3 bases, leaving 11 bases between the germline ends. Germline loops: CDR1 SEHNR, CDR2 FQNEAQ (reference sequence). CDR3 size: 13 residues. Written as DNA, the CDR3 is TGTGCCAGCAGCCCCCAGGGGGGCTACGAGCAGTACTTC. Residues: CASSPQGGYEQYF.

Turning to this clonotype: The junction departs from germline at one end; a sequencing error may be responsible. The chain links TRBV2 to TRBJ2-4; D gene uncertain. The CDR3 spans 12 residues. Germline lookup yields CDR1 SNHLY and CDR2 FYNNEI. The DNA of the CDR3 is TGTGCCAGCAGTGAATCCCCTGACTCACCCTCATTC. Translation gives CASSESPDSPSF.

V and J are TRBV7-8 and TRBJ2-2, with 7 bases matching TRBD1. The V gene's germline CDR1 is SGHVS and CDR2 FQNEAQ. The CDR3 has 20 residues. The junction had 15 bases not matched to a gene; V was cut back by 0 bases and J by 2 bases. The CDR3 bases are TGTGCCAGCAGCTTAGCCCCCGGGATAGGGGGCGTAGTTAACACCGGGGAGCTGTTTTTT. Protein product: CASSLAPGIGGVVNTGELFF.

This clonotype has at least ten counts. This chain uses TRBV12-3 or TRBV12-4 with TRBJ2-7; possibly TRBD2 for D (5 bases). The CDR3 sequence is 13 residues long. V was clipped by 0 bases and J by 5 bases, with 8 bases between them. The CDR3 is CASSLAGVNEQYF. CDR3 sequence (DNA): TGTGCCAGCAGTTTAGCGGGAGTCAACGAGCAGTACTTC.

In this sample, this clonotype turned up a few times. V usage is TRBV7-9 and J usage is TRBJ1-4; a possible D gene is TRBD1 (5 bases). V lost 8 bases to trimming and J lost 5 bases, with 15 bases between them. The CDR3 has 14 amino acids. Germline lookup yields CDR1 SEHNR and CDR2 FQNEAQ (reference sequence). The CDR3 bases are TGTGCCAGCGGCTCCGGGACGGTGAATGAAAAACTGTTTTTT. This encodes CASGSGTVNEKLFF.

The CDR3 DNA reads as TGCGCCAGCAGCTTGGCGCCAATTGCAACTAATGAAAAACTGTTTTTT. This codes for CASSLAPIATNEKLFF. V and J are TRBV5-1 and TRBJ1-4; D unclear. The CDR3 length is 16 residues. Trimming took 0 bases from V and 0 from J, leaving 9 bases between them. Looked up from germline, CDR1 is SGHRS and CDR2 is YFSETQ.

The CDR3 coding sequence is TGCAGTGCTAGAGCGTACAGGACGGAGACCTACGAGCAGTACTTC. It specifies CSARAYRTETYEQYF. This sequence joins TRBV20-1 and TRBJ2-7, with D possibly matching TRBD1 (5 bases). The germline V gene encodes CDR1 DFQATT and CDR2 SNEGSKA (reference sequence). The germline V and J ends were trimmed by 1 base and 2 bases, with 15 bases remaining between them. CDR3 length equals 15 residues.

This clonotype has only a few counts. Relative to the germline gene, one junction end is altered; a read error may explain this. V gene TRBV5-1 combines with J gene TRBJ1-4, with TRBD1 matching 9 bases. CDR1 and CDR2 (germline): SGHRS, YFSETQ. The CDR3 is made up of 17 amino acids. CDR3 nucleotides: TGCGCCAGCAGCTCGACTCCGGGACAGGGATATAATCAAAAACTGTTTTTT. Translating gives CASSSTPGQGYNQKLFF.

This clonotype appeared many times. The rearrangement links TRBV20-1 to TRBJ1-1; D is possibly TRBD1 (5 bases). The germline gives CDR1 DFQATT, CDR2 SNEGSKA (reference sequence). The ends were cut back, 7 bases at V and 1 base at J, with 13 bases in the middle. The CDR3 consists of 13 residues. The chain's CDR3 is CSGRGRRNTEAFF. The CDR3 DNA reads as TGCAGTGGGCGGGGACGGAGGAACACTGAAGCTTTCTTT.

This clonotype was seen more than once but under ten times. The chain uses TRBV6-5 and TRBJ1-2, with TRBD1 matching over 7 bases. The CDR3 sequence is 14 residues long. Germline assignment: CDR1 MNHEY and CDR2 SVGAGI. Unmatched junction bases numbered 4, after V lost 0 bases and J lost 6 bases. CDR3 DNA: TGTGCCAGCAGTTACTCCGCAGGGGGTAATGGCTACACCTTC. Its protein product is CASSYSAGGNGYTF.

This clonotype appeared a few times. The gene calls are TRBV19 and TRBJ1-5; 9 nucleotides match TRBD1. V was clipped by 5 bases and J by 0 bases; unmatched bases: 14. Germline CDR1 LNHDA, CDR2 SQIVND (reference sequence). The CDR3 is 19 residues long. CDR3 in DNA: TGTGCCAGTAGTCCCCGGTGGACAGGGGTCTCTCTTAGCAATCAGCCCCAGCATTTT. Protein sequence: CASSPRWTGVSLSNQPQHF.

The chain is built from TRBV2 and TRBJ1-1, with TRBD1 as a possible D gene (6 bases). The CDR3 consists of 12 residues. CDR1 is SNHLY, CDR2 FYNNEI, per germline. Trimming stripped 4 bases from V and 11 bases from J, with 14 bases between. In DNA, the CDR3 is TGTGCCAGCAGTGGGACAGAAACTATTGCTTTCTTT. Amino acid sequence: CASSGTETIAFF.

The genes are TRBV3-1 and TRBJ2-2; D is unclear. In germline, CDR1 is LGHDT, CDR2 YNNKEL (reference sequence). V was clipped by 2 bases and J by 0 bases, with 7 bases between them. The CDR3 is made up of 15 amino acids. For the CDR3, the DNA is TGTGCCAGCAGCCAAATTCTTCCGAACACCGGGGAGCTGTTTTTT. Encoded protein: CASSQILPNTGELFF.

This clonotype was recorded many times. This rearrangement joins TRBV4-3 to TRBJ1-2; D unresolved. Trimming removed 0 bases from V and 4 bases from J, with 15 bases in between. Looked up from germline, CDR1 is LGHNA and CDR2 is YSLEER. The CDR3 runs 16 residues. This CDR3 is CASSQDLAAAVYGYTF. The CDR3 DNA sequence: TGCGCCAGCAGCCAAGATTTGGCGGCGGCCGTCTATGGCTACACCTTC.

This chain connects TRBV29-1 to TRBJ1-1, with D maybe TRBD1 (5 bases). Germline loops: CDR1 SQVTM, CDR2 ANQGSEA. The V end lost 6 bases, the J end lost 5 bases, and 16 bases lay between the germline ends. The CDR3 length is 13 residues. CDR3 in amino acids: CSVAGRAGTEAFF. CDR3 coding DNA: TGCAGCGTGGCAGGGAGGGCGGGGACTGAAGCTTTCTTT.

The chain has TRBV5-1 and TRBJ1-1, with 7 bases matching TRBD1. With 4 bases clipped from V and 3 bases from J, the junction kept 9 bases outside the gene matches. CDR1 and CDR2 (germline): SGHRS, YFSETQ. This CDR3 region has 15 residues. In DNA, the CDR3 is TGCGCCAGCAGCCCAACGACAGGGACCGACACTGAAGCTTTCTTT. Protein product: CASSPTTGTDTEAFF.

The V call is TRBV6-5, the J call TRBJ1-2; 7 nucleotides match TRBD1. The CDR3 is made up of 16 amino acids. With V trimmed by 0 bases and J by 2 bases, 6 bases remained unmatched. Germline V gene data show CDR1 as MNHEY and CDR2 as SVGAGI. The CDR3 loop reads CASSYSAAGGNYGYTF. In nucleotides, the CDR3 is TGTGCCAGCAGTTACTCCGCGGCAGGGGGGAACTATGGCTACACCTTC.